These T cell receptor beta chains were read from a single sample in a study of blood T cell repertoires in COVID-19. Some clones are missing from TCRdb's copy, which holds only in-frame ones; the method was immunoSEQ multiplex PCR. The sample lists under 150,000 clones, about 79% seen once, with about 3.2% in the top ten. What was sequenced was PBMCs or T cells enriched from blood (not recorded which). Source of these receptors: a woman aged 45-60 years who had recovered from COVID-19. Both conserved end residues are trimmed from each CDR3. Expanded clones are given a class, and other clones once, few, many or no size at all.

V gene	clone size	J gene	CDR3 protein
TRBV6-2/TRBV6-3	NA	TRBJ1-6	ASSLLGQGYNSPLH
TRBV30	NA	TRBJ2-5	AWINQETQY
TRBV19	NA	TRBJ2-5	ASSMGQVRETQY
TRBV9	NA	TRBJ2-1	ASSVGGQGGSYNEQF
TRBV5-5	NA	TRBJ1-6	ASSLHRQLDSPLH
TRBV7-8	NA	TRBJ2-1	ASSLFGTQNYNEQF
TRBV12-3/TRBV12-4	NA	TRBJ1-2	ASSLSRYYGYT
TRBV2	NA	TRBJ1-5	ASRTRGTENQPQH
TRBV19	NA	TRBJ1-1	ASSIRRGGDEAF
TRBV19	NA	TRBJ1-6	ASKGETRPLH
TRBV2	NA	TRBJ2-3	ASLMWLSTDTQY
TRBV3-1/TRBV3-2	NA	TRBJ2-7	ASSQAEGEQY
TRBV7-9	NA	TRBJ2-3	ASSALLTGDTQY
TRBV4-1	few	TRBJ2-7	ASSQEWGPYEQY
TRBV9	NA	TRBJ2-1	ASSVVASGASGGRRSYNEQF
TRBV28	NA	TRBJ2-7	ASSFLLRQY
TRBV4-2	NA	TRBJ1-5	ASSQDGRENQPQH
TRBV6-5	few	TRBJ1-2	ASSLRGYGYT
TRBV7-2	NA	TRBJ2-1	ASSLKTSDYNEQF
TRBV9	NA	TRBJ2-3	ASSVAAGGLTDTQY
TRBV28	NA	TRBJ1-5	ASSLPRINQPQH
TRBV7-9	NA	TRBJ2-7	ASSLGAGGTREQY